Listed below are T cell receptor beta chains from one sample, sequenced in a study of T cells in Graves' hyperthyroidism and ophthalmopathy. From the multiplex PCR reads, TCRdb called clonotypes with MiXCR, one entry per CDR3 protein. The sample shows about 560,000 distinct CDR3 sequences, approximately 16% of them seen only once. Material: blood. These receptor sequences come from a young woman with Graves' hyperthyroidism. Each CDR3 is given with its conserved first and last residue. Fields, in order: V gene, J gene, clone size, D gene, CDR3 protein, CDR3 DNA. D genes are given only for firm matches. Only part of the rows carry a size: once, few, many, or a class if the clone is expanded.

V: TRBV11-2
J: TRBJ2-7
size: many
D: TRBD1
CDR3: CASSLETGASEQYF
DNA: TGTGCCAGCAGCTTAGAGACAGGGGCGAGCGAGCAGTACTTC

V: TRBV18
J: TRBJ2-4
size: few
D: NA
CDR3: CASSPLSGDVKNIQYF
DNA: TGTGCCAGCTCACCTCTTTCAGGGGACGTCAAAAACATTCAGTACTTC

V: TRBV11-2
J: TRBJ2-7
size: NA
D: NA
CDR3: CASSLAMGVGRSSYEQYF
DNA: TGTGCCAGCAGCTTAGCGATGGGTGTGGGGCGGAGCTCCTACGAGCAGTACTTC

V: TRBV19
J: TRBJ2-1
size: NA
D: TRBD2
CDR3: CASSISPPLAGGLYNEQFF
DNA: TGTGCCAGTAGTATATCTCCCCCCTTAGCGGGAGGGTTGTATAATGAGCAGTTCTTC

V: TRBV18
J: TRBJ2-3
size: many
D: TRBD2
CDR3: CASSPLAGGTDTQYF
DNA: TGTGCCAGCTCACCCTTAGCGGGAGGCACAGATACGCAGTATTTT

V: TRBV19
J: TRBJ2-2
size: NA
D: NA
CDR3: CASSIGAGVNTGELFF
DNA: TGTGCCAGTAGTATAGGAGCAGGGGTTAACACCGGGGAGCTGTTTTTT

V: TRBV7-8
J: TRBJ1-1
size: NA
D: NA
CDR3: CASSLVLRAQLITEAFF
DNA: TGTGCCAGCAGCTTAGTTCTGAGGGCCCAACTGATCACTGAAGCTTTCTTT

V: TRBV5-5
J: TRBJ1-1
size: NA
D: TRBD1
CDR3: CASSNYYLTGEEMNTEAFF
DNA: TGTGCCAGCAGTAACTACTACCTAACAGGGGAAGAAATGAACACTGAAGCTTTCTTT

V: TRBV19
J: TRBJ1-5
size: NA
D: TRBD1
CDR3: CASSRDSLNQPQHF
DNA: TGTGCCAGTAGTAGGGACAGCCTTAATCAGCCCCAGCATTTT

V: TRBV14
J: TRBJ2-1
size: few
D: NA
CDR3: CASSQEAGVPYNEQFF
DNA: TGTGCCAGCAGCCAAGAGGCAGGGGTGCCCTACAATGAGCAGTTCTTC

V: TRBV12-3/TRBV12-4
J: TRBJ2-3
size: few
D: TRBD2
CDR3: CASSLNLRGGGDTQYF
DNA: TGTGCCAGCAGTTTGAATCTCCGGGGGGGGGGAGATACGCAGTATTTT

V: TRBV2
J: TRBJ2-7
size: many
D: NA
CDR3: CASSAQWGSYEQYF
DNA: TGTGCCAGCAGTGCCCAGTGGGGAAGCTACGAGCAGTACTTC

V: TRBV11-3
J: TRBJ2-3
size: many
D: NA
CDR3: CASSFGGALTDTQYF
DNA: TGTGCCAGCAGCTTTGGAGGGGCCCTCACAGATACGCAGTATTTT

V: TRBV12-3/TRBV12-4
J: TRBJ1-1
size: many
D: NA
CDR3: CASSLLTNLNTEAFF
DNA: TGTGCCAGCAGTCTACTGACAAACCTGAACACTGAAGCTTTCTTT

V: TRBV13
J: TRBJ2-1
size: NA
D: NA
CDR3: CASSLGVTDEQFF
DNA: TGTGCCAGCAGCTTGGGGGTTACGGATGAGCAGTTCTTC

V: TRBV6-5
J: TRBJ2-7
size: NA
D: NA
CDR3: CASSYAGRADEQYF
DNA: TGTGCCAGCAGTTACGCTGGCAGGGCGGACGAGCAGTACTTC

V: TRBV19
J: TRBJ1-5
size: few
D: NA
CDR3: CASSMEGGVPNQPQHF
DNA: TGTGCCAGTAGTATGGAAGGAGGGGTCCCAAATCAGCCCCAGCATTTT

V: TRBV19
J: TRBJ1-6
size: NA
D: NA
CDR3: CASSTGGRVNSPLHF
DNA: TGTGCCAGTAGTACCGGGGGTAGGGTTAATTCACCCCTCCACTTT

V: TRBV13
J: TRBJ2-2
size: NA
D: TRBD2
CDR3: CASSPAGGANTGELFF
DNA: TGTGCCAGCAGTCCAGCGGGGGGCGCGAACACCGGGGAGCTGTTTTTT

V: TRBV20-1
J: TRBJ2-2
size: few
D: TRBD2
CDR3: CSALAGVVGELFF
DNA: TGCAGTGCCTTAGCGGGAGTGGTCGGGGAGCTGTTTTTT

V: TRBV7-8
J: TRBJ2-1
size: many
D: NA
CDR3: CASSLVAATGANEQFF
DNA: TGTGCCAGCAGCTTAGTGGCGGCGACAGGAGCCAATGAGCAGTTCTTC

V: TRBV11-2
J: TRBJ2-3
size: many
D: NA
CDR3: CASSSMLGPGDTQYF
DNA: TGTGCCAGCAGCTCCATGTTGGGGCCCGGGGATACGCAGTATTTT

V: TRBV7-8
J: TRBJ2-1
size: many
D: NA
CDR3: CASSSDQGNEQFF
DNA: TGTGCCAGCAGCTCGGACCAAGGGAATGAGCAGTTCTTC

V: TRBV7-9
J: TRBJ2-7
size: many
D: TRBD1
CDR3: CASSLVTDRSSEQYF
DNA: TGTGCCAGCAGCTTAGTAACGGACAGGTCTTCCGAGCAGTACTTC

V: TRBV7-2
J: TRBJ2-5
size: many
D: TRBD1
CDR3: CASSLGAGGVETQYF
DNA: TGTGCCAGCAGCTTAGGGGCAGGGGGCGTGGAGACCCAGTACTTC

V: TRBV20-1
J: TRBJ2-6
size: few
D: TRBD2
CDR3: CSAPASGIYSGANVLTF
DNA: TGCAGTGCCCCAGCTAGCGGAATATACTCTGGGGCCAACGTCCTGACTTTC

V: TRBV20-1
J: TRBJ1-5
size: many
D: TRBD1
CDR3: CSASDRGQGFHQPQHF
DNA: TGCAGTGCTAGTGACCGGGGACAGGGCTTCCATCAGCCCCAGCATTTT